This T cell receptor beta chain was profiled in a study of cytomegalovirus exposure and HLA in healthy donors. Study-wide results and caveats: One later analysis, an examination of the 120 validation repertoires, found that first-cohort TCR clusters tended to co-occur in them.

Here immunoSEQ multiplex PCR was the method, and the copy in TCRdb shows in-frame clones only, minus some. Of fewer than 200,000 clones listed, roughly 85% are singletons. This clone was recorded only once. The target antigen is unknown. The CDR3 consists of 15 residues. Between the trimmed V and J ends, which lost 2 bases and 0 bases, there was a span of 9 bases. Looked up from germline, CDR1 is MDHEN and CDR2 is SYDVKM. This chain connects TRBV28 to TRBJ2-3; D may be TRBD1 (6 bases). The sequenced sample consisted of PBMCs. This TCR came from a man younger than 35 in good health and CMV-seropositive. CDR3 nucleotides: TGTGCCAGCAGTTTACCAGGGGCTAGCACAGATACGCAGTATTTT. It codes for CASSLPGASTDTQYF.